One T cell receptor (beta chain) is described in this entry. Its antigen is unidentified. Alopecia areata patients had lesional scalp punch biopsies and peripheral blood taken from them. PBMCs yielded sorted CD4+ and CD8+ T cells. J lost 3 bases, V lost 3 bases, and 9 bases had no gene match. Germline V gene data show CDR1 as LNHNV and CDR2 as YYDKDF (reference sequence). CDR3 size: 17 residues. TCR sequencing used cDNA made by reverse transcription of extracted RNA. TCRdb's copy holds only in-frame clones and misses some; the assay was immunoSEQ multiplex PCR. This sample yields 150,000 or so clones, of which about 90% are seen a single time; over 13% belongs to the top ten. This record comes from a study of CD8+ T cells in alopecia areata. About the study: The tofacitinib course ran for 6 to 18 months and was followed by 6 months off drug. Points from the study as a whole: In lesional scalp, particularly from alopecia totalis/universalis, clonality was higher than in normal scalp.

V usage is TRBV15 and J usage is TRBJ2-3; 10 bases are shared with TRBD2. The sequence was collected from a human donor with alopecia areata. This specimen was CD8+ T cells sorted from blood, taken at week 0. This chain's CDR3 is CATSSLPSGRLTDTQYF. Here the CDR3 DNA reads TGTGCCACCAGCAGTCTTCCTAGCGGGAGATTGACAGATACGCAGTATTTT.